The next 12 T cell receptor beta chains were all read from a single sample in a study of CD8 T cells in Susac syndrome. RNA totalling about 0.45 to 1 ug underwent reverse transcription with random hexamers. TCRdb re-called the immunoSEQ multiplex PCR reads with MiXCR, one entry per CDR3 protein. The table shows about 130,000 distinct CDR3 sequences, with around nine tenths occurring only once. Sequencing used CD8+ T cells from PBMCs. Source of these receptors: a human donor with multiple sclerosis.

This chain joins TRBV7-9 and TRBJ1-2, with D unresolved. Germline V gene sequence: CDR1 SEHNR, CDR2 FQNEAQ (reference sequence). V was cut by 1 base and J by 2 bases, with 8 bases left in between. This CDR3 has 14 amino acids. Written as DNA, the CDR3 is TGTGCCAGCAGCTTAGGCGCGGCGAACTATGGCTACACCTTC. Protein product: CASSLGAANYGYTF.

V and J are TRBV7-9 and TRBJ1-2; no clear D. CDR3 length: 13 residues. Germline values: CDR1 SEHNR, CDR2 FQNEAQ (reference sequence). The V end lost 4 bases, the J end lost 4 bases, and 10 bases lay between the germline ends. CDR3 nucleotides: TGTGCCAGCAGCTCAATGGCAAGCTATGGCTACACCTTC. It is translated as CASSSMASYGYTF.

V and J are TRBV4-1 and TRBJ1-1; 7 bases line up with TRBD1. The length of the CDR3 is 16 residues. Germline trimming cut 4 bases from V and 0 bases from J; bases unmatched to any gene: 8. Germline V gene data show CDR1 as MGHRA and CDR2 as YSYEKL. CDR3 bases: TGCGCCAGCAGCCTAGGGACAGCTCGGATGAACACTGAAGCTTTCTTT. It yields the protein CASSLGTARMNTEAFF.

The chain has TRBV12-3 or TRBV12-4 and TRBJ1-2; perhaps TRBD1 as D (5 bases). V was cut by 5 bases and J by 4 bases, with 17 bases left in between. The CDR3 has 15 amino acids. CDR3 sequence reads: CASSPPGRILYGYTF. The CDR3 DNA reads TGTGCCAGCAGTCCACCGGGACGGATTCTCTATGGCTACACCTTC.

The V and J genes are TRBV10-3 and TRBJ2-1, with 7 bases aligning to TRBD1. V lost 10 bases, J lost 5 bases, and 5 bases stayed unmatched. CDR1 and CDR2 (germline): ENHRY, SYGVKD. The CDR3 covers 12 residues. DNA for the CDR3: TGTGCCACCTTAGACAGGGACAATGAGCAGTTCTTC. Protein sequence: CATLDRDNEQFF.

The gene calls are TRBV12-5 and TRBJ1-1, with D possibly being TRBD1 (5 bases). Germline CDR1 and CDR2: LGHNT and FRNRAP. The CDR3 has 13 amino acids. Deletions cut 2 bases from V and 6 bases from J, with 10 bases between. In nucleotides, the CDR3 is TGTGCTAGTGGTTTGCAGGGCATCGCTGAAGCTTTCTTT. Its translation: CASGLQGIAEAFF.

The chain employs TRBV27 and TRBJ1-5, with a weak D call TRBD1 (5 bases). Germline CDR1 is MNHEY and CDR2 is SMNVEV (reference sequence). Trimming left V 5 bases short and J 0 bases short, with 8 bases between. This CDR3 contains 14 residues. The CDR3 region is CASSPQGSNQPQHF. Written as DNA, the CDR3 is TGTGCCAGCAGTCCCCAGGGTAGCAATCAGCCCCAGCATTTT.

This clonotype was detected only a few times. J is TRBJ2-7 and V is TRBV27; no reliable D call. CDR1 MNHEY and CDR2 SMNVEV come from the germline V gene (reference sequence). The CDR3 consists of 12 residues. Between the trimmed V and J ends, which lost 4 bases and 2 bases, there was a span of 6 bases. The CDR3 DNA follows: TGTGCCAGCAGTTCGACTGCCTACGAGCAGTACTTC. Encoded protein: CASSSTAYEQYF.

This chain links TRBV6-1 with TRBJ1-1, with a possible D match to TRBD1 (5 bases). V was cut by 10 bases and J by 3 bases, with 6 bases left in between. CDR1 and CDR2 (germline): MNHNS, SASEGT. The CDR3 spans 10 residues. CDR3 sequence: CATRDTEAFF. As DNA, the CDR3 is TGTGCCACCAGGGACACTGAAGCTTTCTTT.

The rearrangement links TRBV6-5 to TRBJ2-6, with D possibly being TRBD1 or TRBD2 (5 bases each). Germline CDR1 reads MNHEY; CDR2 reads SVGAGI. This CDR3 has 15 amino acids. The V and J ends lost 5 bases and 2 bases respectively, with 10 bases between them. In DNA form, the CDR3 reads TGTGCCAGCAGTCTTGGGGGAGCTGGGGCCAACGTCCTGACTTTC. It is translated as CASSLGGAGANVLTF.

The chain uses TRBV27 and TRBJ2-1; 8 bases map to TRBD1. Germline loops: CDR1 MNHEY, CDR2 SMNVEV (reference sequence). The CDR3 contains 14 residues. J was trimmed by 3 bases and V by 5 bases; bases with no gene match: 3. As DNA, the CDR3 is TGTGCCAGCAGTCCCGGGACAGGCTACAATGAGCAGTTCTTC. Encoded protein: CASSPGTGYNEQFF.

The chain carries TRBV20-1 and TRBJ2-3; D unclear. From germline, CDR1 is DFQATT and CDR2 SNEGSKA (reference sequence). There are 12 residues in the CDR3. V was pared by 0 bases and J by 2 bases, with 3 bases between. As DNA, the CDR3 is TGCAGTGCTAGAGACATCACAGATACGCAGTATTTT. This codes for CSARDITDTQYF.